These 14 T cell receptor beta chains share one sample of origin, sequenced in a study of long-term antiretroviral therapy in people with HIV. At the survey level, the v3.0 immunoSEQ assay was run. The protocol was immunoSEQ multiplex PCR, while the TCRdb copy is restricted to in-frame clones and leaves out a portion. The sample holds around 11,000 clones, roughly 89% seen once. This specimen was unsorted PBMCs, taken 0.2 years before starting antiretroviral therapy. Every receptor here comes from a woman aged 35 to 49 with HIV.

The chain combines TRBV6-4 with TRBJ1-3; D remains unclear. CDR3 size: 19 residues. The germline CDR1 and CDR2 sequences are MRHNA and SNTAGT. V lost 4 bases, J lost 0 bases, and 22 bases lay in between. The CDR3 nucleotides are TGTGCCAGCAGTGTCACCACCGGGGAGGGTAAGCGCTCTGGAAACACCATATATTTT. This encodes CASSVTTGEGKRSGNTIYF.

The chain couples TRBV5-1 to TRBJ1-1; 8 bases match TRBD1. After removal of 7 bases from V and 1 base from J, the junction contained 6 bases not matched to a gene. The CDR3 has 14 amino acids. Germline loops: CDR1 SGHRS, CDR2 YFSETQ. The CDR3 here is CASWQGATNTEAFF. The CDR3 DNA reads as TGCGCCAGCTGGCAGGGGGCGACGAACACTGAAGCTTTCTTT. The whole variable domain, filled in from reference TRBV5-1 and TRBJ1-1, reads KAGVTQTPRYLIKTRGQQVTLSCSPISGHRSVSWYQQTPGQGLQFLFEYFSETQRNKGNFPGRFSGRQFSNSRSEMNVSTLELGDSALYLCASWQGATNTEAFFGQGTRLTVV.

This clone occurred a few times. This chain joins TRBV29-1 and TRBJ2-3; 12 bases are shared with TRBD2. The V gene end was trimmed by 1 base and the J gene end by 4 bases; junction bases not matched to a gene: 6. CDR3 length: 16 amino acids. Germline CDR1 reads SQVTM; CDR2 reads ANQGSEA. The CDR3 sequence is CSVEGPSGGAADTQYF. CDR3 nucleotide sequence: TGCAGCGTTGAAGGTCCTAGCGGGGGGGCCGCAGATACGCAGTATTTT.

This chain joins TRBV19 and TRBJ1-1, with unresolved D. The CDR3 contains 17 residues. The germline V and J ends were trimmed by 1 base and 0 bases, with 15 bases remaining between them. The germline V gene encodes CDR1 LNHDA and CDR2 SQIVND (reference sequence). The CDR3 DNA follows: TGTGCCAGTAGTATAGTGGCCGGACTACCTATGAACACTGAAGCTTTCTTT. Translation: CASSIVAGLPMNTEAFF.

CDR3 sequence: CASSSMGERNEQYF. For the CDR3, the DNA is TGCGCCAGCAGCTCTATGGGGGAACGGAACGAGCAGTACTTC. The rearrangement links TRBV5-1 to TRBJ2-7; perhaps D is TRBD1 or TRBD2 (5 bases each). CDR3 size: 14 residues. Germline V CDR1 and CDR2: SGHRS, YFSETQ. The V gene lost 3 bases and the J gene lost 5 bases, with 15 bases spanning the gap.

About this clone itself: The junction shows a germline mismatch at one end, possibly a read error. V and J are TRBV19 and TRBJ1-5; TRBD1 aligns across 7 bases. Germline loops: CDR1 LNHDA, CDR2 SQIVND (reference sequence). The CDR3 is 14 amino acids. CDR3 nucleotides: TGTGCCAGTAGACGGGACAGCAGCAGTCAGCCCCAGCATTTT. Protein: CASRRDSSSQPQHF.

This chain links TRBV2 with TRBJ1-5; D uncertain. This CDR3 has 15 amino acids. Trimming shortened V by 8 bases and J by 4 bases, and 18 bases separated the two germline ends. Per the germline V gene, CDR1 is SNHLY and CDR2 is FYNNEI. In nucleotides, the CDR3 is TGTGCCAGCCAAGAACGGGAGAACCCTAATCAGCCCCAGCATTTT. Its translation is CASQERENPNQPQHF.

V and J are TRBV7-9 and TRBJ1-1, with D perhaps TRBD1 (5 bases). The CDR3 runs to 15 residues. The germline CDR1 and CDR2 sequences are SEHNR and FQNEAQ (reference sequence). V was clipped by 1 base and J by 3 bases, with 12 bases between them. The CDR3 DNA is TGTGCCAGCAGCTTAGGCATGGGGCGGGACACTGAAGCTTTCTTT. Translating gives CASSLGMGRDTEAFF.

The genes are TRBV19 and TRBJ2-7; tentatively, D is TRBD1 (6 bases). The V end lost 8 bases, the J end lost 0 bases, and 11 bases lay between the germline ends. Germline values: CDR1 LNHDA, CDR2 SQIVND (reference sequence). The CDR3 is 13 residues long. CDR3 residues: CASSRTASYEQYF. The DNA for the CDR3 is TGTGCCAGTTCTCGGACAGCCTCCTACGAGCAGTACTTC.

This rearrangement joins TRBV11-3 to TRBJ2-3, with D perhaps TRBD1 or TRBD2 (6 bases each). V shed 2 bases and J shed 6 bases, with 12 bases lying between them. This CDR3 contains 14 residues. The germline V gene encodes CDR1 SGHNT and CDR2 YENEEA. The CDR3 loop is CASSLSGGADTQYF. CDR3 sequence (DNA): TGTGCCAGCAGCTTATCCGGGGGCGCCGATACGCAGTATTTT. Complete variable domain (other parts from reference TRBV11-3 and TRBJ2-3): EAGVVQSPRYKIIEKKQPVAFWCNPISGHNTLYWYLQNLGQGPELLIRYENEEAVDDSQLPKDRFSAERLKGVDSTLKIQPAELGDSAVYLCASSLSGGADTQYFGPGTRLTVL.

The chain employs TRBV4-1 and TRBJ2-3, with D perhaps TRBD2 (6 bases). Trimming removed 5 bases from V and 0 bases from J, with 6 bases in between. Germline V gene data show CDR1 as MGHRA and CDR2 as YSYEKL. The CDR3 consists of 13 residues. CDR3: CASSGTSTDTQYF. CDR3 sequence (DNA): TGCGCCAGCAGCGGGACTAGCACAGATACGCAGTATTTT.

This CDR3 reads CASSLGQGARNSPLHF. In nucleotides, the CDR3 is TGTGCCAGCAGCTTGGGACAGGGGGCGCGAAATTCACCCCTCCACTTT. The chain links TRBV5-8 to TRBJ1-6; 10 positions match TRBD1. This CDR3 is 16 amino acids long. Unmatched junction bases numbered 4, after V lost 0 bases and J lost 7 bases. Germline loops: CDR1 SGHTS, CDR2 YDEGEE. Looking up the rest from reference TRBV5-8 and TRBJ1-6 gives the full variable domain: EAGVTQSPTHLIKTRGQQATLRCSPISGHTSVYWYQQALGLGLQFLLWYDEGEERNRGNFPPRFSGRQFPNYSSELNVNALELEDSALYLCASSLGQGARNSPLHFGNGTRLTVT.

This chain joins TRBV5-1 and TRBJ1-1; D is unresolved. V lost 0 bases and J lost 0, with 3 bases in between. The CDR3 totals 13 residues. Germline CDR1 SGHRS, CDR2 YFSETQ. The CDR3: CASSLEVNTEAFF. The DNA for the CDR3 is TGCGCCAGCAGCTTGGAAGTGAACACTGAAGCTTTCTTT.

The rearrangement joins TRBV7-9 to TRBJ1-2; TRBD1 matches at 8 bases. Trimming cost V 0 bases and J 3 bases; bases outside gene matches: 15. Germline assignment: CDR1 SEHNR and CDR2 FQNEAQ (reference sequence). This CDR3 has 19 residues. CDR3 amino acids: CASSLAGAQGQGRDYGYTF. The CDR3 nucleotides are TGTGCCAGCAGCTTAGCGGGGGCCCAAGGACAGGGAAGGGACTATGGCTACACCTTC.